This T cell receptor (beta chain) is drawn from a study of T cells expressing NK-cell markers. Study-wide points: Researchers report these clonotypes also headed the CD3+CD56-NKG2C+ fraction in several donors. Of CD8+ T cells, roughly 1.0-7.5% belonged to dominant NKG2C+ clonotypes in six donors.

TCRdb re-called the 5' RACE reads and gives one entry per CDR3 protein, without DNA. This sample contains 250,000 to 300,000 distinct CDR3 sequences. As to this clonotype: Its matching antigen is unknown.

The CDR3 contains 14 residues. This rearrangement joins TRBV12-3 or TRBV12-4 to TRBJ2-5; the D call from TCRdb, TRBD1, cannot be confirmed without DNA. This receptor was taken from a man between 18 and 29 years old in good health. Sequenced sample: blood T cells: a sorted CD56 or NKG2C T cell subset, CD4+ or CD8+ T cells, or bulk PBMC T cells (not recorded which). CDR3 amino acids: CASRPTGLAETQYF.